This entry lists 5 T cell receptor beta chains sequenced from one sample in a study of OX40 agonist ivuxolimab in advanced cancers. Libraries were prepared by immunoSEQ multiplex PCR; TCRdb keeps only in-frame clonotypes and omits some of them. The table includes some 82,000 clones, 90% to 95% detected once. Sample: CD4+ or CD8+ T cells sorted from blood, taken in a trial of the OX40 agonist ivuxolimab. These receptors came from an adult with an advanced solid tumor such as melanoma, head and neck, liver or kidney cancer.

V usage is TRBV28 and J usage is TRBJ2-1, with 11 bases identical to TRBD2. With 5 bases clipped from V and 6 bases from J, the junction kept 6 bases outside the gene matches. The CDR3 consists of 15 residues. Germline V CDR1 and CDR2: MDHEN, SYDVKM. CDR3 bases: TGTGCCAGCAGTCTTGTACTAGCGGGAGTCAATGAGCAGTTCTTC. As protein: CASSLVLAGVNEQFF.

The chain employs TRBV11-3 and TRBJ2-7; TRBD2 aligns across 9 bases. The CDR3 sequence is 17 residues long. V was clipped by 0 bases and J by 0 bases; unmatched bases: 6. CDR1 and CDR2 (germline): SGHNT, YENEEA. In DNA form, the CDR3 reads TGTGCCAGCAGCTTAGATCCTAGCGGGGCGAGCTCCTACGAGCAGTACTTC. Protein sequence: CASSLDPSGASSYEQYF.

This sequence joins TRBV27 and TRBJ2-3, with 11 bases aligning to TRBD2. CDR3 length: 11 residues. Germline V gives CDR1 MNHEY, CDR2 SMNVEV (reference sequence). Trimming removed 6 bases from V and 12 bases from J; junction bases left unmatched: 2. In DNA, the CDR3 is TGTGCCAGCAGGGGGACTAGCGGTCAGTATTTT. It specifies CASRGTSGQYF.

The CDR3 DNA reads as TGTGCCTGGACGGACCTCCGGAGCACAGATACGCAGTATTTT. This gives the protein CAWTDLRSTDTQYF. The gene calls are TRBV30 and TRBJ2-3; D remains unclear. CDR3 length: 14 residues. V was clipped by 4 bases and J by 0 bases, with 11 bases between them. CDR1 is GTSNPN and CDR2 is SVGIG in the germline V gene (reference sequence).

The chain combines TRBV29-1 with TRBJ1-1; a possible D gene is TRBD1 (6 bases). Trimming took off 5 bases at V and 0 bases at J, with 25 bases between the two ends. Germline V lookup: CDR1 SQVTM, CDR2 ANQGSEA. The CDR3 length is 18 residues. The chain's CDR3 is CSVPPTLPGVALNTEAFF. The CDR3, as DNA: TGCAGCGTTCCACCCACCCTCCCAGGGGTGGCCCTGAACACTGAAGCTTTCTTT.